The clone carrying this T cell receptor beta chain appeared a single time. In germline, CDR1 is MNHEY, CDR2 SVGAGI. V was trimmed by 0 bases and J by 0 bases, leaving 6 bases between them. The CDR3 totals 15 residues. The sample belongs to a study of cytomegalovirus exposure and HLA in healthy donors. Primers included in the PCR were 60 Vbeta and 13 Jbeta primers. The protocol was immunoSEQ multiplex PCR, while the TCRdb copy is restricted to in-frame clones and leaves out a portion. Of 150,000 to 200,000 clones in the sample, 65% to 80% were seen once. V is TRBV6-5 and J is TRBJ1-5; D is uncertain. The TCR was taken from a woman between 25 and 40 years old in good health and CMV-seropositive. Sequenced sample: PBMCs. DNA of the CDR3: TGTGCCAGCAGTTACTCGAGGGTTAGCAATCAGCCCCAGCATTTT. It translates to CASSYSRVSNQPQHF.